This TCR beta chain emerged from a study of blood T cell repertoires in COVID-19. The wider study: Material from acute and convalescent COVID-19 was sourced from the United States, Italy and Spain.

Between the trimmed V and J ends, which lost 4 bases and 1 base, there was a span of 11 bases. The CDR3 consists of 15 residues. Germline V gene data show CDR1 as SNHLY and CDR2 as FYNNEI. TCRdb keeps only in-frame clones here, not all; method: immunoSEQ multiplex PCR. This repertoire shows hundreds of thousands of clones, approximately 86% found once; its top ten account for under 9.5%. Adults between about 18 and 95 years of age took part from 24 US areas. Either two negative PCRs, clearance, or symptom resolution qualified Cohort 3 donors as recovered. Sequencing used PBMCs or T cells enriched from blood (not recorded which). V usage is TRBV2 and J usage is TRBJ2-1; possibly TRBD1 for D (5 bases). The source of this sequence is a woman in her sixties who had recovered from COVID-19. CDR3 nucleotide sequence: TGTGCCAGCAGTGCGCGGCAGGGTTCCTACAATGAGCAGTTCTTC. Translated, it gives CASSARQGSYNEQFF.